The 27 T cell receptor beta chains below were found in one sample sequenced in a study of T-cell memory formation after mild COVID-19. TCRdb reanalysed the 5' RACE reads using MiXCR and keeps one entry per CDR3 protein. The sample lists 380,000 or so distinct CDR3 sequences, 14% occurring once. The sequenced sample consisted of PBMCs or a T cell subset sorted from them (not recorded which). The receptors were gathered from a man aged 18 to 35 who had mild COVID-19 (a few samples of this study predate the infection). Cell type and time point are not known.

Only a few counts were recorded for this clonotype. This CDR3 reads CASSRTGGVRTDTQYF. The CDR3 region has the DNA TGCGCCAGCAGCCGAACAGGGGGCGTAAGGACAGATACGCAGTATTTT. The chain recombines TRBV4-3 with TRBJ2-3, with TRBD1 matching 9 bases. Trimming took 4 bases from V and 3 from J; bases not matched to a gene: 8. Germline lookup yields CDR1 LGHNA and CDR2 YSLEER. This CDR3 spans 16 amino acids.

This clonotype was seen a few times. The chain employs TRBV5-1 and TRBJ1-2; D uncertain. V was cut by 5 bases and J by 0 bases, with 8 bases left in between. Germline assignment: CDR1 SGHRS and CDR2 YFSETQ. This CDR3 has 13 amino acids. The CDR3 nucleotides are TGCGCCAGCAGTGAAACAGCTAACTATGGCTACACCTTC. It yields the protein CASSETANYGYTF. Combining the CDR3 with reference TRBV5-1 and TRBJ1-2 gives the whole variable domain KAGVTQTPRYLIKTRGQQVTLSCSPISGHRSVSWYQQTPGQGLQFLFEYFSETQRNKGNFPGRFSGRQFSNSRSEMNVSTLELGDSALYLCASSETANYGYTFGSGTRLTVV.

V usage is TRBV21-1 and J usage is TRBJ1-1. TRBV21-1 counts as a pseudogene. CDR3 size: 11 residues. The CDR3: CASLFQVEAFF. DNA for the CDR3: TGTGCCAGCCTTTTCCAGGTTGAAGCTTTCTTT.

This clonotype showed up just a few times. V is TRBV6-6 and J is TRBJ2-5, with D perhaps TRBD1 (5 bases). There are 14 residues in the CDR3. V gave up 2 bases and J gave up 4 bases, with 11 bases separating them. Per the germline V gene, CDR1 is MNHNY and CDR2 is SVGAGI (reference sequence). CDR3 loop: CASSYGQGGETQYF. The DNA for the CDR3 is TGTGCCAGCAGTTACGGGCAGGGTGGAGAGACCCAGTACTTC.

This clonotype has more than one count but fewer than ten. The V call is TRBV4-1, the J call TRBJ2-7; D ambiguous. Germline values: CDR1 MGHRA, CDR2 YSYEKL. V lost 1 base to trimming and J lost 4 bases, with 8 bases between them. The length of the CDR3 is 13 residues. The CDR3, as DNA: TGCGCCAGCAGCCAAGGGATGGAGTACGAGCAGTACTTC. This sequence encodes CASSQGMEYEQYF.

This clonotype was seen a few times. This chain links TRBV2 with TRBJ1-2; no clear D. V was clipped by 5 bases and J by 7 bases, with 17 bases between them. The CDR3 spans 14 residues. Germline V gene sequence: CDR1 SNHLY, CDR2 FYNNEI. The CDR3 region is CASSWPEVSGGYTF. The CDR3 region has the DNA TGTGCCAGCAGTTGGCCGGAAGTTTCCGGTGGCTACACCTTC.

This chain joins TRBV27 and TRBJ2-3; TRBD2 aligns across 14 bases. CDR3 length: 16 amino acids. The trim removed 6 bases at V and 5 bases at J, leaving 7 bases unmatched. Looked up from germline, CDR1 is MNHEY and CDR2 is SMNVEV (reference sequence). In DNA, the CDR3 is TGTGCCAGCAGAAGGACTAGCGGGGGGTATATAGATACGCAGTATTTT. It yields the protein CASRRTSGGYIDTQYF.

V usage is TRBV12-3 or TRBV12-4 and J usage is TRBJ1-1; 9 nucleotides line up with TRBD1. The V gene end was trimmed by 6 bases and the J gene end by 1 base; junction bases not matched to a gene: 9. This CDR3 is 16 amino acids long. DNA of the CDR3: TGTGCCAGCAGGCCCCATTGGACAGGGGAGAACACTGAAGCTTTCTTT. It specifies CASRPHWTGENTEAFF.

The chain recombines TRBV6-5 with TRBJ1-2; D ambiguous. This CDR3 comprises 14 residues. Germline CDR1 reads MNHEY; CDR2 reads SVGAGI. Between the trimmed V and J ends, which lost 0 bases and 5 bases, there was a span of 10 bases. CDR3 in DNA: TGTGCCAGCAGTTACTCGAGAGGAGGGTATGGCTACACCTTC. Translating it yields CASSYSRGGYGYTF.

This clonotype was counted between two and nine times. CDR3 DNA sequence: TGTGCCAGCAGTTACCATTTAGAGACAGGGTATGCCGGGGAGCTGTTTTTT. Translated: CASSYHLETGYAGELFF. The V gene is TRBV6-5, the J gene TRBJ2-2, with TRBD1 identical over 7 bases. V was pared by 2 bases and J by 6 bases, with 12 bases of the junction left unmatched. The CDR3 sequence is 17 residues long. Germline lookup yields CDR1 MNHEY and CDR2 SVGAGI.

The V gene is TRBV9, the J gene TRBJ2-7; 7 bases fit TRBD2. CDR1 and CDR2 (germline): SGDLS, YYNGEE. Trimming removed 0 bases from V and 6 bases from J; junction bases left unmatched: 6. The CDR3 consists of 14 residues. The CDR3 sequence: CASSVAGGFAEQYF. The CDR3 coding sequence is TGTGCCAGCAGCGTAGCGGGGGGTTTCGCCGAGCAGTACTTC.

CDR3 amino acids: CAISDLQGHEKLFF. In DNA form, the CDR3 reads TGTGCCATCAGTGATTTACAGGGCCATGAAAAACTGTTTTTT. The rearrangement uses TRBV10-3 and TRBJ1-4, with a possible D match to TRBD1 (6 bases). Germline loops: CDR1 ENHRY, CDR2 SYGVKD. Trimming stripped 3 bases from V and 6 bases from J, with 11 bases between. The CDR3 runs 14 residues.

A few counts support this clonotype. V is TRBV7-9 and J is TRBJ1-5, with D possibly matching TRBD1 (5 bases). Deletions cut 5 bases from V and 5 bases from J, with 19 bases between. Germline CDR1 reads SEHNR; CDR2 reads FQNEAQ (reference sequence). This CDR3 is built from 16 residues. The CDR3 DNA sequence: TGTGCCAGCAGCCCCGGGACGGCTTTGTACTATCAGCCCCAGCATTTT. Translation: CASSPGTALYYQPQHF. The variable domain in full, with the rest retrieved from reference TRBV7-9 and TRBJ1-5, is DTGVSQNPRHKITKRGQNVTFRCDPISEHNRLYWYRQTLGQGPEFLTYFQNEAQLEKSRLLSDRFSAERPKGSFSTLEIQRTEQGDSAMYLCASSPGTALYYQPQHFGDGTRLSIL.

This clonotype was picked up many times. The V and J genes are TRBV5-1 and TRBJ1-1; D is unresolved. V was shortened by 2 bases and J by 0 bases, with 8 bases between the two germline ends. The V gene's germline CDR1 is SGHRS and CDR2 YFSETQ. This CDR3 spans 14 amino acids. CDR3 coding DNA: TGCGCCAGCAGCTTCTCTGGGATGAACACTGAAGCTTTCTTT. Translated, it gives CASSFSGMNTEAFF.

The gene calls are TRBV7-2 and TRBJ1-2; no firm D call. Trimming removed 8 bases at V and 7 bases at J, with 8 bases between. The CDR3 has 10 amino acids. Germline V lookup: CDR1 SGHTA, CDR2 FQGNSA. CDR3 coding DNA: TGTGCCAGCGACTCGGGTGGCTACACCTTC. Translating gives CASDSGGYTF.

This clonotype appeared a single time. This sequence joins TRBV19 and TRBJ1-5, with D perhaps matching TRBD1 (5 bases). CDR1 and CDR2 from the germline V gene are LNHDA and SQIVND (reference sequence). CDR3 length: 15 amino acids. V lost 5 bases to trimming and J lost 0 bases, with 11 bases between them. The CDR3 DNA sequence: TGTGCCAGTAGTCCCGGGGGGTATAGCAATCAGCCCCAGCATTTT. This translates into CASSPGGYSNQPQHF.

The table lists this clonotype with a few counts. The CDR3 is CASSETIPGELFF. For the CDR3, the DNA is TGTGCCAGCAGTGAAACAATTCCCGGGGAGCTGTTTTTT. The chain is built from TRBV6-1 and TRBJ2-2; unclear D gene. Between the trimmed V and J ends, which lost 2 bases and 6 bases, there was a span of 7 bases. From germline, CDR1 is MNHNS and CDR2 SASEGT. This CDR3 region has 13 residues.

This clonotype was seen a handful of times. CDR3 nucleotide sequence: TGCGCCAGCAGCCAACAGGACGCCGCTGGAAACACCATATATTTT. Protein product: CASSQQDAAGNTIYF. The chain employs TRBV5-1 and TRBJ1-3, with D possibly TRBD1 on 5 matching bases. The germline V gene encodes CDR1 SGHRS and CDR2 YFSETQ. The CDR3 extends over 15 amino acids. V was trimmed by 4 bases and J by 2 bases, leaving 13 bases between them.

This clonotype was recorded at least ten times. The chain recombines TRBV5-1 with TRBJ1-1; TRBD1 might be the D (5 bases). Germline CDR1 is SGHRS and CDR2 is YFSETQ. This CDR3 comprises 13 residues. V dropped 6 bases and J dropped 0 bases, with 9 bases sitting between them. The CDR3 coding sequence is TGCGCCAGCAAACAGGCGATGAACACTGAAGCTTTCTTT. This translates into CASKQAMNTEAFF.

A few counts support this clonotype. Relative to the germline gene, one junction end is altered; a read error may explain this. V usage is TRBV7-8 and J usage is TRBJ1-1; D perhaps matches TRBD1 (6 bases). The germline CDR1 and CDR2 sequences are SGHVS and FQNEAQ. The CDR3 sequence is 14 residues long. CDR3 bases: TGTGCCAGCAGTTTAGGGGACACCGACACTGAAGCTTTCTTT. It translates to CASSLGDTDTEAFF. Together with reference TRBV7-8 and TRBJ1-1, the CDR3 gives the full variable domain: GAGVSQSPRYKVAKRGQDVALRCDPISGHVSLFWYQQALGQGPEFLTYFQNEAQLDKSGLPSDRFFAERPEGSVSTLKIQRTQQEDSAVYLCASSLGDTDTEAFFGQGTRLTVV.

This clonotype was observed a handful of times. An end of the junction does not agree with germline; a read error may underlie this. The chain recombines TRBV7-3 with TRBJ2-1, with D uncertain. The CDR3 covers 14 residues. CDR1 is SGHTA, CDR2 FQGTGA, per germline. The CDR3 nucleotides are TGTGCCAGCAGCTCTCGACGTTCCTCCAATGAGCAGTTCTTC. Protein sequence: CASSSRRSSNEQFF.

In this sample, this clonotype turned up many times. The chain employs TRBV11-2 and TRBJ2-1; 12 nucleotides match TRBD2. V was clipped by 5 bases and J by 7 bases; unmatched bases: 6. Germline V gene lookup returns CDR1 SGHAT and CDR2 FQNNGV. The CDR3 loop spans 15 amino acids. The CDR3 spells CASSLLAGGANEQFF. The CDR3 DNA follows: TGTGCCAGCAGCCTCCTAGCGGGGGGGGCTAATGAGCAGTTCTTC.

This clonotype has just a few counts. V gene TRBV4-2 combines with J gene TRBJ2-5, with 11 bases identical to TRBD2. After removal of 2 bases from V and 5 bases from J, the junction contained 4 bases not matched to a gene. This CDR3 has 15 amino acids. CDR1 and CDR2 from the germline V gene are LGHNA and YNFKEQ. CDR3 amino acids: CASSQLAGGSETQYF. CDR3 nucleotides: TGTGCCAGCAGCCAACTAGCGGGGGGTTCGGAGACCCAGTACTTC.

The CDR3 nucleotides read TGTGCCAGCAAGCAGGCTACAACTAATGAAAAACTGTTTTTT. Translation: CASKQATTNEKLFF. This chain connects TRBV6-2 or TRBV6-3 to TRBJ1-4, with no clear D. V lost 7 bases and J 0 bases, leaving 9 bases between the germline ends. The CDR3 sequence is 14 residues long. The germline CDR1 and CDR2 sequences are MNHEY and SVGEGT.

This rearrangement joins TRBV20-1 to TRBJ2-7; perhaps TRBD2 as D (7 bases). The CDR3 consists of 11 residues. The V and J ends lost 3 bases and 7 bases respectively, with 10 bases between them. Germline lookup yields CDR1 DFQATT and CDR2 SNEGSKA (reference sequence). The CDR3 spells CSASAGAEQYV. Here the CDR3 DNA reads TGCAGTGCTAGTGCGGGGGCAGAGCAGTACGTC.

This clonotype appeared a few times. The rearrangement uses TRBV9 and TRBJ2-2; possible D gene TRBD1, 5 bases. The CDR3 runs 15 residues. The V gene's germline CDR1 is SGDLS and CDR2 YYNGEE. Between the trimmed V and J ends, which lost 0 bases and 3 bases, there was a span of 9 bases. CDR3 nucleotide sequence: TGTGCCAGCAGCGTAGATCAGGGTTACACCGGGGAGCTGTTTTTT. It yields the protein CASSVDQGYTGELFF.

V gene TRBV19 combines with J gene TRBJ1-2; 7 nucleotides align to TRBD1. V dropped 5 bases and J dropped 4; count of bases not matched to a gene: 13. The CDR3 is 16 amino acids. Germline V lookup: CDR1 LNHDA, CDR2 SQIVND (reference sequence). The CDR3 is CASSLRQGVSIYGYTF. CDR3 DNA: TGTGCCAGTAGTCTTCGACAGGGAGTCAGTATCTATGGCTACACCTTC.